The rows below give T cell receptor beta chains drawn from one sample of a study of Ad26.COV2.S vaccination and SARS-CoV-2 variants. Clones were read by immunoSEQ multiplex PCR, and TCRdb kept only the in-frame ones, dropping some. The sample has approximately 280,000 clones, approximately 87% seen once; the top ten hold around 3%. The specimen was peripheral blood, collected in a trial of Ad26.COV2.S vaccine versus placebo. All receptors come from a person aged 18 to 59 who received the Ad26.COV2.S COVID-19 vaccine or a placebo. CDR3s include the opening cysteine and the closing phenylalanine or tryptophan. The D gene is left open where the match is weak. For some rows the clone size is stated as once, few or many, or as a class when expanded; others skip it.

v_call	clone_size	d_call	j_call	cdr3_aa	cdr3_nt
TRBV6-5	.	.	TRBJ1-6	CASSYLGRINSPLHF	TGTGCCAGCAGTTACTTGGGACGGATTAATTCACCCCTCCACTTT
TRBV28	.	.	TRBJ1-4	CASSFGTGKKLFF	TGTGCCAGCAGTTTTGGTACAGGAAAAAAACTGTTTTTT
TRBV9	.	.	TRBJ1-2	CASSVATGPNYGYTF	TGTGCCAGCAGCGTAGCAACAGGCCCTAACTATGGCTACACCTTC
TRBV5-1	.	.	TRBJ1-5	CASVDGAQHF	TGCGCCAGCGTCGACGGGGCCCAGCATTTT
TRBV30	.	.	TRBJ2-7	CAWSGAPNEQYF	TGTGCCTGGAGTGGGGCCCCCAACGAGCAGTACTTC
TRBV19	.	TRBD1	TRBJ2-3	CASSPGGRNSVYTQYF	TGTGCCAGTAGTCCAGGGGGCAGGAATTCGGTATATACGCAGTATTTT
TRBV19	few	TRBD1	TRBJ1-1	CASSSGARGRVAAFF	TGTGCCAGTAGTAGCGGGGCCAGGGGGAGGGTCGCAGCTTTCTTT
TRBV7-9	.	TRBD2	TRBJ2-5	CASSLDGGRAGETQYF	TGTGCCAGCAGCTTAGATGGCGGGAGGGCCGGGGAGACCCAGTACTTC
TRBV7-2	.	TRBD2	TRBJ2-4	CATTGGRGNIQYF	TGTGCCACAACGGGGGGGCGCGGAAACATTCAGTACTTC
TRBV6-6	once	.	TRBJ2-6	CASSIDGSGANVLTF	TGTGCCAGCAGCATCGACGGCTCTGGGGCCAACGTCCTGACTTTC
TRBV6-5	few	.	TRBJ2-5	CAAGRSQETQYF	TGTGCAGCTGGGCGATCCCAAGAGACCCAGTACTTC
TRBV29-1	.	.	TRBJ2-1	CGGHNAEQFF	TGCGGTGGCCATAACGCTGAGCAGTTCTTC
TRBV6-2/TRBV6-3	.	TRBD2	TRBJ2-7	CASSYSLAAVQYF	TGTGCCAGCAGTTACTCACTAGCGGCCGTTCAGTACTTC
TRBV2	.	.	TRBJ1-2	CASSAGAQQNFYGYTF	TGTGCCAGCAGTGCCGGGGCGCAACAAAATTTTTATGGCTACACCTTC
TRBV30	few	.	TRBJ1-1	CAWSFGGDTEAFF	TGTGCCTGGTCTTTTGGAGGGGACACTGAAGCTTTCTTT
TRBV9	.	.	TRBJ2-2	CASSPVGGDTGELFF	TGTGCCAGCAGCCCAGTAGGTGGGGATACCGGGGAGCTGTTTTTT
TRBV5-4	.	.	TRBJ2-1	CACLPGTRTGSYNEQFF	TGTGCTTGTCTTCCCGGGACTCGAACGGGCTCCTACAATGAGCAGTTCTTC
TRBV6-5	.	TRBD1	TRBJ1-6	CASRTGTGPSPLHF	TGTGCCAGCAGAACAGGGACAGGACCTTCACCCCTCCACTTT
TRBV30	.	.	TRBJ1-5	CAWSSFQSGDYSNQPQHF	TGTGCCTGGAGCTCATTTCAAAGCGGCGACTATAGCAATCAGCCCCAGCATTTT
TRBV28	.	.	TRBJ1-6	CASSSRGAPRSPLHF	TGTGCCAGCAGTTCTCGGGGGGCGCCGAGATCACCCCTCCACTTT
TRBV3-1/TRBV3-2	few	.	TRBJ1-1	CASRNMNTEAFF	TGTGCCAGCAGAAACATGAACACTGAAGCTTTCTTT
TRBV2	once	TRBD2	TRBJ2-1	CASTSGPYNEQFF	TGTGCCAGCACTAGCGGGCCTTACAATGAGCAGTTCTTC
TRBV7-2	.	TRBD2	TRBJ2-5	CASSPSTSGVQETQYF	TGTGCCAGCAGCCCGTCCACTAGCGGGGTGCAAGAGACCCAGTACTTC
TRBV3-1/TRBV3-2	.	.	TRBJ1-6	CASSQIFTGSSPLHF	TGTGCCAGCAGCCAAATTTTCACAGGGAGTTCACCCCTCCACTTT
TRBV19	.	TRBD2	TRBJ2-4	CASSALAGAAKNIQYF	TGTGCCAGTAGTGCACTAGCGGGAGCAGCCAAAAACATTCAGTACTTC
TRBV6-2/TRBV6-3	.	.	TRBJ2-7	CASSYSSLSSSYEQYF	TGTGCCAGCAGTTACTCCTCCCTCTCGAGCTCCTACGAGCAGTACTTC
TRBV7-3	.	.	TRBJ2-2	CASSPRGLNTGELFF	TGTGCCAGCAGCCCCCGGGGGCTGAACACCGGGGAGCTGTTTTTT
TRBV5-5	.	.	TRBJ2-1	CASSFRADNYNEQFF	TGTGCCAGCAGCTTCAGGGCGGACAACTACAATGAGCAGTTCTTC
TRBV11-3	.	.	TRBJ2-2	CASSLGGKTGELFF	TGTGCCAGCAGCTTAGGTGGGAAGACCGGGGAGCTGTTTTTT
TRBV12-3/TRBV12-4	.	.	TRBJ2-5	CASSFREYGAQYF	TGTGCCAGCAGTTTTAGGGAGTATGGAGCCCAGTACTTC
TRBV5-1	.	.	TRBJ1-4	CASSFQTPNEKLFF	TGCGCCAGCAGCTTTCAGACACCAAATGAAAAACTGTTTTTT
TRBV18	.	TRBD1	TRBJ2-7	CASSAGTGGSYEQYF	TGTGCCAGCTCGGCCGGGACAGGGGGCTCCTACGAGCAGTACTTC
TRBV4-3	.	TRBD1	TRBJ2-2	CASSQDMSGAGGTGELFF	TGCGCCAGCAGCCAAGATATGTCCGGCGCAGGGGGCACCGGGGAGCTGTTTTTT
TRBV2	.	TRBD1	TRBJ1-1	CASSWDRGGEAFF	TGTGCCAGCAGTTGGGACAGGGGAGGCGAAGCTTTCTTT
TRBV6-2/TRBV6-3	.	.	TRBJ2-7	CASSYSLQGQSYEQYF	TGTGCCAGCAGTTACTCCCTCCAGGGTCAATCCTACGAGCAGTACTTC
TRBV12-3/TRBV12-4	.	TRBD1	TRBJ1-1	CASSLRGGGWAFF	TGTGCCAGCAGTTTGAGAGGGGGCGGGTGGGCTTTCTTT
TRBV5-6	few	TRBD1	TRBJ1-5	CASSRDRGGNQPQHF	TGTGCCAGCAGCCGAGACAGGGGTGGCAATCAGCCCCAGCATTTT
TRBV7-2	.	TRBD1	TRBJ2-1	CASSFRGSDNEQFF	TGTGCCAGCAGCTTCAGGGGGTCGGACAATGAGCAGTTCTTC
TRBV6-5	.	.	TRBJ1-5	CASSTRFNQPQHF	TGTGCCAGCAGTACCCGGTTCAATCAGCCCCAGCATTTT
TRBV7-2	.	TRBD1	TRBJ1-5	CASSMKGTGNNQPQHF	TGTGCCAGCAGCATGAAAGGGACAGGGAACAATCAGCCCCAGCATTTT